The TCR beta chain under discussion was sequenced for a study of follicular helper T cells after annual influenza vaccination. Time point of the sample: 2015-2016 season, 7 days after influenza vaccination. Subjects lived in the community and lacked influenza vaccine within the prior 6 months. Vaccine contraindications, substance abuse, HIV/AIDS, active malignancy and active illness excluded donors. Sorted cTfh were non-naive CD4+CXCR5+PD-1+, either ICOS+CD38+ or ICOS-CD38-. Profiled with immunoSEQ multiplex PCR; TCRdb holds only in-frame clones, not every one. The sample includes roughly 6,600 clones, 75% to 90% seen only once; the top ten take 1.6%. Here the sequenced sample was CXCR5+ CD38- circulating T follicular helper cells from blood, taken 7 days after influenza vaccination. The subset was: circulating Tfh, non-naive CD4+CXCR5+PD-1+ (ICOS+CD38+ or ICOS-CD38-). This clonotype was sampled from an adult who received the influenza vaccine.

CDR3: CASSRRAGDNNEKLFF. The DNA of the CDR3 is TGTGCCAGCTCACGACGAGCGGGGGACAACAATGAAAAACTGTTTTTT. The J gene is TRBJ1-4, the V gene TRBV18, with D tentatively TRBD1 (6 bases). CDR1 is KGHSH, CDR2 LQKENI, per germline. V lost 4 bases and J lost 5, with 17 bases in between. CDR3 size: 16 residues.